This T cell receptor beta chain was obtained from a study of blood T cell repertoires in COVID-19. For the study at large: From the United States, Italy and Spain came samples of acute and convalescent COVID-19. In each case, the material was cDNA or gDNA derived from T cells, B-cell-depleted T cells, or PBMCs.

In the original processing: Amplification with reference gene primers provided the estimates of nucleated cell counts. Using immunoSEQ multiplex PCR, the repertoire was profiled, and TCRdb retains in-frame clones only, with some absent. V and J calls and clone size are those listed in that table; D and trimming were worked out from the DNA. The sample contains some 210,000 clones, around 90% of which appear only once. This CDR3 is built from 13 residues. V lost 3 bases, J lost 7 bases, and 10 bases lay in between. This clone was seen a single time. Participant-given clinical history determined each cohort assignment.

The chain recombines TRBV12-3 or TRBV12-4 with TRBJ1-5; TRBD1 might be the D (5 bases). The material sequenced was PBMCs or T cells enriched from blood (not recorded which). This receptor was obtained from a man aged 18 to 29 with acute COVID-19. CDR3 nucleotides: TGTGCCAGCAGTTTGGGGCAAACCCAGCCCCAGCATTTT. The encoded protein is CASSLGQTQPQHF.